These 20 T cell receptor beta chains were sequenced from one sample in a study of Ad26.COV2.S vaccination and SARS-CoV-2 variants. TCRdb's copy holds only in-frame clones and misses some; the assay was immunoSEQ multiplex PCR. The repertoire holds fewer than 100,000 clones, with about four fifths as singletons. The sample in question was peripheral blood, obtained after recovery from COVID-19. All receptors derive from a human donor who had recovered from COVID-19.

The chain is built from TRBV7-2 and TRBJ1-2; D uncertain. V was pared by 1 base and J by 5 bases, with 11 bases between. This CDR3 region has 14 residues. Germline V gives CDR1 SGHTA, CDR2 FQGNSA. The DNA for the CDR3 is TGTGCCAGCAGCTTAGAGAGCAGAGTATATGGCTACACCTTC. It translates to CASSLESRVYGYTF.

This CDR3 reads CASSQTIDTIYF. CDR3 coding DNA: TGCGCCAGCAGCCAAACAATAGACACCATATATTTT. The gene calls are TRBV4-1 and TRBJ1-3, with D uncertain. V shed 2 bases and J shed 8 bases, with 7 bases lying between them. The CDR3 has 12 residues. The V gene's germline CDR1 is MGHRA and CDR2 YSYEKL.

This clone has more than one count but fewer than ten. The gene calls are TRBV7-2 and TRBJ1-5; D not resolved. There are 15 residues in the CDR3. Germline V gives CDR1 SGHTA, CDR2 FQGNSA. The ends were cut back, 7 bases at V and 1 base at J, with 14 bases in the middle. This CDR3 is CASTPGRASNQPQHF. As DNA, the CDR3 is TGTGCCAGCACTCCCGGGAGGGCAAGCAATCAGCCCCAGCATTTT.

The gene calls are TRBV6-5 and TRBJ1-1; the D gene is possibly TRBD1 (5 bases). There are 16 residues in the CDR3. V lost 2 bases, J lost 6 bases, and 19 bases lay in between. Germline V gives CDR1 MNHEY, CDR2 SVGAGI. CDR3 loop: CASSYRIDWGEAEAFF. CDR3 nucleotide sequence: TGTGCCAGCAGTTACCGCATCGACTGGGGCGAGGCTGAAGCTTTCTTT.

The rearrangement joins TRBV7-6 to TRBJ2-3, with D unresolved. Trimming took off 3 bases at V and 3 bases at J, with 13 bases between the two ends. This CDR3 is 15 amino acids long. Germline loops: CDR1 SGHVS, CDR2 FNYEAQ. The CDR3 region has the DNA TGTGCCAGCAGCTTCCTAAAAGGGAAGACAGATACGCAGTATTTT. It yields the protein CASSFLKGKTDTQYF.

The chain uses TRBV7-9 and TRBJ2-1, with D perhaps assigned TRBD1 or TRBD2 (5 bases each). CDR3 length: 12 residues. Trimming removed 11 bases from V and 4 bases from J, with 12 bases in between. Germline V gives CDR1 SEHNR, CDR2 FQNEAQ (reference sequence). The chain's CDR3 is CAGDGGYNEQFF. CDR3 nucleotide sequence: TGTGCCGGGGATGGGGGTTACAATGAGCAGTTCTTC.

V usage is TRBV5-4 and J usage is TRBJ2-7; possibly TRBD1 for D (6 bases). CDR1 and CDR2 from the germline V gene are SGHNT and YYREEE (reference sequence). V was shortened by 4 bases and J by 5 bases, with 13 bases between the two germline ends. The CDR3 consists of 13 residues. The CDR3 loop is CASSPDSRDEQYF. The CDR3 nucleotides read TGTGCCAGCAGCCCGGACAGCAGGGACGAGCAGTACTTC.

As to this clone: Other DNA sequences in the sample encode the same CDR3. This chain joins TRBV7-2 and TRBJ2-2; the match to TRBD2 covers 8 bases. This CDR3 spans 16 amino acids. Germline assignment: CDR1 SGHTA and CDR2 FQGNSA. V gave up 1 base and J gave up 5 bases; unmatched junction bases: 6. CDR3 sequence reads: CASSLGNRGGTGELFF. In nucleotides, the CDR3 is TGTGCCAGCAGCTTAGGGAACCGGGGGGGTACCGGGGAGCTGTTTTTT.

Written as DNA, the CDR3 is TGTGCCAGCAGCCAACCTCGGGGCAGGGATAACTATGGCTACACCTTC. Protein: CASSQPRGRDNYGYTF. The chain employs TRBV4-2 and TRBJ1-2, with D possibly matching TRBD1 (5 bases). Germline assignment: CDR1 LGHNA and CDR2 YNFKEQ. The CDR3 is 16 amino acids. V lost 2 bases and J 1 base, leaving 14 bases between the germline ends.

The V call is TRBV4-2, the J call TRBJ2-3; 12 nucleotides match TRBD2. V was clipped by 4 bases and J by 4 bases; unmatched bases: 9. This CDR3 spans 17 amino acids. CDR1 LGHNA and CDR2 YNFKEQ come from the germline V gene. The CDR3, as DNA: TGTGCCAGCAGCCGAGAGACTAGCGGGAGACGGGCAGATACGCAGTATTTT. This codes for CASSRETSGRRADTQYF.

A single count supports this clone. The CDR3 region has the DNA TGTGCCATCAGTGTAGGGACAGGAAACACCGGGGAGCTGTTTTTT. This codes for CAISVGTGNTGELFF. J is TRBJ2-2 and V is TRBV10-3; 8 bases match TRBD1. The J segment lost 2 bases and the V segment lost 4 bases, leaving 3 bases of the junction unmatched. CDR3 length: 15 residues. Germline values: CDR1 ENHRY, CDR2 SYGVKD.

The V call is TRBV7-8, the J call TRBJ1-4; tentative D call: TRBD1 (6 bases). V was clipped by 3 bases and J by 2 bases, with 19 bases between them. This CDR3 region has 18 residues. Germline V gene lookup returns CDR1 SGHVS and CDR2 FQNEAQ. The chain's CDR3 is CASSFHNGGLSTNEKLFF. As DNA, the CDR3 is TGTGCCAGCAGCTTCCACAACGGGGGGCTGTCTACTAATGAAAAACTGTTTTTT.

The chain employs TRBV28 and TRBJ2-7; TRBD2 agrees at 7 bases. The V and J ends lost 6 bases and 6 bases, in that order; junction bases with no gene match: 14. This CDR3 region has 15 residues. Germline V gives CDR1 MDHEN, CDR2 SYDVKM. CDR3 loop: CASSPMSGREFEQYF. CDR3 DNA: TGTGCCAGCAGCCCCATGAGTGGGCGGGAGTTCGAGCAGTACTTC.

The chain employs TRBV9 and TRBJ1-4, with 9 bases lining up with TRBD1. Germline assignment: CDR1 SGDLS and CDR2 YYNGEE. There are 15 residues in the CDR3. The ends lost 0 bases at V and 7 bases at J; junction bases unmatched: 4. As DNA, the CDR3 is TGTGCCAGCAGCGTAGCTGTGGGACAGGGTGAAAAACTGTTTTTT. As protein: CASSVAVGQGEKLFF.

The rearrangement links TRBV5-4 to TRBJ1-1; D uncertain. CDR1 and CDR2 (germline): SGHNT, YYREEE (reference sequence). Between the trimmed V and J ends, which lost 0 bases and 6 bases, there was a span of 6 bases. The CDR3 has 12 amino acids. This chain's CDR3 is CASSLDGAEAFF. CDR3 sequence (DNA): TGTGCCAGCAGCTTGGATGGGGCTGAAGCTTTCTTT.

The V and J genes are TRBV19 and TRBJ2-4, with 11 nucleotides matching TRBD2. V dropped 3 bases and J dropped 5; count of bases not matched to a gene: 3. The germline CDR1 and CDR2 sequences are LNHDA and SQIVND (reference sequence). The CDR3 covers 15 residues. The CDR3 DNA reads TGTGCCAGTAGTATTGGGGGACTAGCGGAAAACATTCAGTACTTC. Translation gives CASSIGGLAENIQYF.

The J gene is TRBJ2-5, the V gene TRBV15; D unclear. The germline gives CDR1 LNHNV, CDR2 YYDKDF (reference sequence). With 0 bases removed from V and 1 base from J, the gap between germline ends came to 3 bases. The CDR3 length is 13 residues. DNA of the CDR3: TGTGCCACCAGCAGAGATATCCAAGAGACCCAGTACTTC. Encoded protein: CATSRDIQETQYF.

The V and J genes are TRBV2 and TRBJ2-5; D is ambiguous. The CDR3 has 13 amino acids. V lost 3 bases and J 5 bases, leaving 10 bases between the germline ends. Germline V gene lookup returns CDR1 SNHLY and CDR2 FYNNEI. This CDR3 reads CASSDVYRETQYF. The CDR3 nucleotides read TGTGCCAGCAGTGACGTCTATAGGGAGACCCAGTACTTC.

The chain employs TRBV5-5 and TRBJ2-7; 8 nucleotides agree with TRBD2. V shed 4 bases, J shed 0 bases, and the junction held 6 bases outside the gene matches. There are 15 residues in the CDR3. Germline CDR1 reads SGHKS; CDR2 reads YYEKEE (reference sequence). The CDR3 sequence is CASSVRLASSYEQYF. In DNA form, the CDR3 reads TGTGCCAGCAGCGTGAGACTAGCGAGCTCCTACGAGCAGTACTTC.

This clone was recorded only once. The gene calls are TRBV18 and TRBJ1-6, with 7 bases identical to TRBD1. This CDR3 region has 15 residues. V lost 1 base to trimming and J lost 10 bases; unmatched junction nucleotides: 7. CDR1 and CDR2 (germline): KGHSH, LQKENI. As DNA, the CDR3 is TGTGCCAGCTCACCACAGGGGGCGCTGGGGTCACCCCTCCACTTT. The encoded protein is CASSPQGALGSPLHF.